A selection of T cell receptor beta chains follows, all from one sample in a study of T cell repertoires in cytomegalovirus infection. Via MiXCR, TCRdb re-called the reads, giving one row per CDR3 protein. The sample has 300,000 to 400,000 distinct CDR3 sequences, 18% seen once. The sequenced material came from PBMCs. Receptors originate from a human donor in good health (CMV status not recorded). Some clones in this sample may be carry-over from other donors' samples. CDR3s include the opening cysteine and the closing phenylalanine or tryptophan. A D gene is named only where the DNA matches it firmly. Clone size appears in some rows only: once, few, many, or a class for an expanded clone.

cdr3_nt,cdr3_aa,clone_size,j_call,d_call,v_call
TGTGCCAGCAGCTGGACACGGGGGAGTCCTGAAGCTTTCTTT,CASSWTRGSPEAFF,few,TRBJ1-1,-,TRBV5-4
TGTGCCACCGGCGGCAGATCGAACACCGGGGAGCTGTTTTTT,CATGGRSNTGELFF,-,TRBJ2-2,-,TRBV15
TGTGCCAGTAGTTTGGGGGAGGGGACGGAGCAGTACTTC,CASSLGEGTEQYF,many,TRBJ2-7,TRBD2,TRBV19
TGCGCCAGCAGTATTAGCAATCAGCCCCAGCATTTT,CASSISNQPQHF,many,TRBJ1-5,-,TRBV10-2
TGTGCCAGCAGCTCCCTGGCCGAAGGACTAGCGGGGGGTTTGGAGACCCAGTACTTC,CASSSLAEGLAGGLETQYF,many,TRBJ2-5,TRBD2,TRBV7-2
TGTGCCAGCAGCTCAAGGGGTAGCACTGAAGCTTTCTTT,CASSSRGSTEAFF,many,TRBJ1-1,-,TRBV7-9
TGCGCCAGCAGCCAACACTTTGACGGGGACTATGGCTACACCTTC,CASSQHFDGDYGYTF,-,TRBJ1-2,-,TRBV4-1
TGTGCCAGCACAGCGAGCTCCTACGAGCAGTACTTC,CASTASSYEQYF,-,TRBJ2-7,-,TRBV5-6
TGTGCCAGCAGTGACGACTACAATGAGCAGTTCTTC,CASSDDYNEQFF,few,TRBJ2-1,-,TRBV12-3/TRBV12-4
TGTGCCAGCAGCTCAGGACAGGGAATCGAGCAGTACTTC,CASSSGQGIEQYF,many,TRBJ2-7,TRBD1,TRBV7-8
TGTGCCAGCAGCTTAGGAGCGGGAGGGCCATCAGATACGCAGTATTTT,CASSLGAGGPSDTQYF,few,TRBJ2-3,TRBD2,TRBV7-9
TGTGCCAGCAGTGAAAGGGGGGGGGCGGTTGGCTACACCTTC,CASSERGGAVGYTF,few,TRBJ1-2,-,TRBV2
TGTGCCAGCAGTTACTCGCGAGACAGGGGAAAGGCCTATGGCTACACCTTC,CASSYSRDRGKAYGYTF,few,TRBJ1-2,TRBD1,TRBV6-5
TGCGCCAGCAGCTTGTTGGGCGGAGGCGGGAACACTGAAGCTTTCTTT,CASSLLGGGGNTEAFF,-,TRBJ1-1,-,TRBV5-1
TGCAGCGTGATGACAGGGTGGAACTATGGCTACACCTTC,CSVMTGWNYGYTF,-,TRBJ1-2,TRBD1,TRBV29-1
TGTGCTAGTGGCCCAGGGGGGGCTGAGCAGTTCTTC,CASGPGGAEQFF,many,TRBJ2-1,-,TRBV12-5
TGTGCCAGCAGTCCAGGGGGAGGGCGAGACACTGAAGCTTTCTTT,CASSPGGGRDTEAFF,many,TRBJ1-1,TRBD1,TRBV12-3/TRBV12-4
TGCAGCGTTGAAGGGGTTCAGGGTTCCGAGCAGTACTTC,CSVEGVQGSEQYF,-,TRBJ2-7,-,TRBV29-1
TGTGCCAGCAGAAGGACCGGGACTAGCGGCTCCTACGAGCAGTACTTC,CASRRTGTSGSYEQYF,many,TRBJ2-7,TRBD2,TRBV28